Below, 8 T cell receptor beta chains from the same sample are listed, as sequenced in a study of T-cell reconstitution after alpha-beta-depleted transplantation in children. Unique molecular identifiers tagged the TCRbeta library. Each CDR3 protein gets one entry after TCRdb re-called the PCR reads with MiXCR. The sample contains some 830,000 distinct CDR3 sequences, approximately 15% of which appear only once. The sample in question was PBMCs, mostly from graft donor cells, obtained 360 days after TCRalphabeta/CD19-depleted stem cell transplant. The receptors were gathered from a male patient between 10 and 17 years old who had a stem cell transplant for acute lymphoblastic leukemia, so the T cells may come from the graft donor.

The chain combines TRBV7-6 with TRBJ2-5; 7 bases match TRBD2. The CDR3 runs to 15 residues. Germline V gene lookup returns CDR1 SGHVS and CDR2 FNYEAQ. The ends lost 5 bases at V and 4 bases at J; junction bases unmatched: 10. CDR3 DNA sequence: TGTGCCAGCAGCCCCCAAGGCTCTAGCGGAGAGACCCAGTACTTC. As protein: CASSPQGSSGETQYF.

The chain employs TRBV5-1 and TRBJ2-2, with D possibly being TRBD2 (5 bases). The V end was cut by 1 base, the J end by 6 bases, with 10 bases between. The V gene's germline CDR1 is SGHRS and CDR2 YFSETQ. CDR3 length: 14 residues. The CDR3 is CASSLKLVPGELFF. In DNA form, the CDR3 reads TGCGCCAGCAGCTTGAAACTAGTCCCCGGGGAGCTGTTTTTT.

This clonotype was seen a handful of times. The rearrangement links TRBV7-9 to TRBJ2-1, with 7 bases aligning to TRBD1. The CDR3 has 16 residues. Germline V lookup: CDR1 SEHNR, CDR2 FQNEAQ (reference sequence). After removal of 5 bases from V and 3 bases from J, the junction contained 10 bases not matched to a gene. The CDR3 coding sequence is TGTGCCAGCAGCCACCGGTCCGGGACAGACTACAATGAGCAGTTCTTC. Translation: CASSHRSGTDYNEQFF.

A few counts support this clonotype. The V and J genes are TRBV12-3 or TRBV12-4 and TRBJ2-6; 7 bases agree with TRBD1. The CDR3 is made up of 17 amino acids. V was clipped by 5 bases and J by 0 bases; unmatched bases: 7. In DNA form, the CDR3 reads TGTGCCAGCAGTCCGGCCAACAGGGGCTCTGGGGCCAACGTCCTGACTTTC. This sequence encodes CASSPANRGSGANVLTF.

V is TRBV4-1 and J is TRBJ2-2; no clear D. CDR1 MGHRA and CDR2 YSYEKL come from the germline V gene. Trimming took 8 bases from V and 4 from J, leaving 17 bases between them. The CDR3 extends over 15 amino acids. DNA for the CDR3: TGCGCCAGCGAATCCGGCCACCAGCCCACCGGGGAGCTGTTTTTT. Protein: CASESGHQPTGELFF.

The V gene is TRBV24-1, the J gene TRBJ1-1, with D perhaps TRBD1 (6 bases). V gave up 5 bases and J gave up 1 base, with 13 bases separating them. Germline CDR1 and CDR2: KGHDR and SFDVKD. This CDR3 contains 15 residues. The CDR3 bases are TGTGCCACCAGTGTGGTCAGGGGCGAGAACACTGAAGCTTTCTTT. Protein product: CATSVVRGENTEAFF.

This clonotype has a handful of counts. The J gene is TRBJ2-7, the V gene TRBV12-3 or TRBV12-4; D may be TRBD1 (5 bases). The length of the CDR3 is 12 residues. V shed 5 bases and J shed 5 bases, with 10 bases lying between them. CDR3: CASSRKGDEQYF. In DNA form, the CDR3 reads TGTGCCAGCAGTAGAAAAGGGGACGAGCAGTACTTC.

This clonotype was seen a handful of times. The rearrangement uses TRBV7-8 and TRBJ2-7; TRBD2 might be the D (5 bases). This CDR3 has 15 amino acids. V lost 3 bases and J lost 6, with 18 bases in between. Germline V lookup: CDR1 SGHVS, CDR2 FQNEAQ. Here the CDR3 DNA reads TGTGCCAGCAGCTTTCATGGGGTAGTGGAGGTCGAGCAGTACTTC. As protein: CASSFHGVVEVEQYF.